These 27 T cell receptor beta chains originate from one sample sequenced in a study of breast tumors, draining lymph nodes, adjacent tissues. The lymph nodes were axillary draining lymph nodes from breast cancer patients. TCRdb analysed the multiplex PCR reads with MiXCR anew, one entry per CDR3 protein. The sample shows over 100,000 distinct CDR3 sequences, about 22% of them seen only once. The material sequenced was axillary lymph node tissue. The receptor set was obtained from a female donor with breast cancer. Some clones in this sample may be carry-over from other donors' samples.

In its sample, this clonotype was seen many times. The rearrangement links TRBV29-1 to TRBJ1-4; D is ambiguous. Trimming left V 4 bases short and J 8 bases short, with 11 bases between. The germline V gene encodes CDR1 SQVTM and CDR2 ANQGSEA. There are 12 residues in the CDR3. The CDR3 DNA sequence: TGCAGCGTTGCGGTGGTTGGGGAAAAACTGTTTTTT. Its translation is CSVAVVGEKLFF.

Details on this clonotype: A much bigger clone sits one base away, suggesting this may be a read error. CDR3 loop: CAGSRGQGTEQYF. In DNA, the CDR3 is TGTGCCGGCAGCCGGGGACAGGGGACCGAGCAGTACTTC. The rearrangement joins TRBV5-4 to TRBJ2-7, with 10 bases aligning to TRBD1. Germline values: CDR1 SGHNT, CDR2 YYREEE (reference sequence). This CDR3 comprises 13 residues.

This clonotype has a count of ten or more. The chain is built from TRBV7-9 and TRBJ2-5; D not resolved. CDR1 SEHNR and CDR2 FQNEAQ come from the germline V gene (reference sequence). This CDR3 is built from 12 residues. V lost 1 base, J lost 9 bases, and 9 bases lay in between. CDR3: CASSLGVRAQYF. The DNA of the CDR3 is TGTGCCAGCAGCTTAGGGGTCAGAGCCCAGTACTTC.

This clonotype was seen at least ten times. The chain joins TRBV5-1 to TRBJ2-3; 7 nucleotides line up with TRBD1. Looked up from germline, CDR1 is SGHRS and CDR2 is YFSETQ. The CDR3 length is 15 residues. V lost 5 bases to trimming and J lost 0 bases; unmatched junction nucleotides: 6. CDR3: CASRETGSSTDTQYF. The CDR3 DNA reads as TGCGCCAGCAGGGAGACAGGGTCTAGCACAGATACGCAGTATTTT.

Note on this clonotype: A much larger clone differs by one base, so this may be a read error. The CDR3 DNA reads as TGCAGTGCTAAAGTGCAGAACTACAATGAGCAGTTCTTC. It translates to CSAKVQNYNEQFF. This chain uses TRBV20-1 with TRBJ2-1; D is unresolved. In germline, CDR1 is DFQATT, CDR2 SNEGSKA (reference sequence). This CDR3 spans 13 amino acids. The ends were cut back, 4 bases at V and 3 bases at J, with 10 bases in the middle.

Concerning this clonotype: A much larger clone is a single base away; this may be a read error. The CDR3 DNA reads as TGTGCCAGCAGCTTGCGTGGGGCCGCTGACTATGGCTACACCTTC. This codes for CASSLRGAADYGYTF. The rearrangement joins TRBV5-8 to TRBJ1-2; D is perhaps TRBD1 (5 bases). CDR1 and CDR2 (germline): SGHTS, YDEGEE. With 1 base removed from V and 3 bases from J, the gap between germline ends came to 13 bases. This CDR3 has 15 amino acids.

This clonotype was recorded at least ten times. The rearrangement links TRBV10-3 to TRBJ2-2, with D perhaps given as TRBD1 or TRBD2 (7 bases each). Germline V lookup: CDR1 ENHRY, CDR2 SYGVKD. CDR3 length: 14 amino acids. Trimming left V 5 bases short and J 3 bases short, with 10 bases between. The DNA of the CDR3 is TGTGCCATCAGTAGCGGGACAGACACCGGGGAGCTGTTTTTT. This encodes CAISSGTDTGELFF.

This clonotype was recorded at least ten times. The chain joins TRBV18 to TRBJ1-6; 7 bases match TRBD1. The CDR3 covers 14 residues. Germline V gene lookup returns CDR1 KGHSH and CDR2 LQKENI. With V trimmed by 2 bases and J by 7 bases, 2 bases remained unmatched. Written as DNA, the CDR3 is TGTGCCAGCTCACCATGGACAGGCAATTCACCCCTCCACTTT. This translates into CASSPWTGNSPLHF.

The chain has TRBV5-1 and TRBJ2-2; TRBD2 aligns across 11 bases. Germline values: CDR1 SGHRS, CDR2 YFSETQ. The CDR3 is 20 residues long. Trimming removed 0 bases from V and 5 bases from J; junction bases left unmatched: 15. In DNA, the CDR3 is TGCGCCAGCAGCTTGGGGCGATTCACTAGCGGGAGAATGTATACCGGGGAGCTGTTTTTT. This gives the protein CASSLGRFTSGRMYTGELFF.

This clonotype has a count of ten or more. The chain has TRBV20-1 and TRBJ2-7, with D tentatively TRBD1 (6 bases). The CDR3 totals 12 residues. The germline CDR1 and CDR2 sequences are DFQATT and SNEGSKA (reference sequence). V dropped 4 bases and J dropped 5 bases, with 12 bases sitting between them. The CDR3 coding sequence is TGCAGTGCTACCAGGGGAAGAAACGAGCAGTACTTC. This encodes CSATRGRNEQYF.

In this sample, this clonotype turned up a few times. The V gene is TRBV28, the J gene TRBJ1-4; D ambiguous. The CDR3 runs 14 residues. Germline CDR1 is MDHEN and CDR2 is SYDVKM. Trimming removed 6 bases at V and 6 bases at J, with 14 bases between. CDR3 sequence reads: CASSLTGPDEKLFF. The CDR3 bases are TGTGCCAGCAGCTTAACCGGGCCTGATGAAAAACTGTTTTTT.

A single count supports this clonotype. A much bigger clone sits one base away, suggesting this may be a read error. This sequence joins TRBV4-2 and TRBJ2-2; 13 nucleotides line up with TRBD2. The germline CDR1 and CDR2 sequences are LGHNA and YNFKEQ. The CDR3 is made up of 18 amino acids. The CDR3 loop reads CASSPGLAGALNTGELLF. CDR3 nucleotide sequence: TGTGCCAGCAGCCCTGGACTAGCGGGAGCGCTGAACACCGGGGAGCTGTTGTTT.

This clonotype was recorded at least ten times. V is TRBV5-5 and J is TRBJ2-6, with D perhaps assigned TRBD1 or TRBD2 (5 bases each). Germline CDR1 is SGHKS and CDR2 is YYEKEE (reference sequence). The CDR3 consists of 16 residues. Trimming stripped 0 bases from V and 0 bases from J, with 7 bases between. In DNA form, the CDR3 reads TGTGCCAGCAGCTTGGCGGGACGCTCTGGGGCCAACGTCCTGACTTTC. Residues: CASSLAGRSGANVLTF.

This clonotype was observed a few times. V and J are TRBV28 and TRBJ2-7, with 7 bases identical to TRBD1. There are 15 residues in the CDR3. After removal of 6 bases from V and 2 bases from J, the junction contained 10 bases not matched to a gene. Germline values: CDR1 MDHEN, CDR2 SYDVKM. DNA for the CDR3: TGTGCCAGCAGCCGCACCGGGACAGTTCCCTACGAGCAGTACTTC. As protein: CASSRTGTVPYEQYF.

There are many counts of this clonotype. The rearrangement joins TRBV15 to TRBJ2-1, with 9 bases lining up with TRBD1. CDR1 LNHNV and CDR2 YYDKDF come from the germline V gene (reference sequence). J lost 5 bases, V lost 0 bases, and 8 bases had no gene match. This CDR3 has 17 residues. The CDR3 spells CATSRDAGTGLHNEQFF. Here the CDR3 DNA reads TGTGCCACCAGCAGAGATGCGGGGACAGGGCTCCACAATGAGCAGTTCTTC.

This clonotype was seen at least ten times. The CDR3 bases are TGTGCCAGTGGACAGGATAGCAATCAGCCCCAGCATTTT. This gives the protein CASGQDSNQPQHF. The chain is built from TRBV6-6 and TRBJ1-5; 7 nucleotides match TRBD1. J lost 0 bases, V lost 9 bases, and 2 bases had no gene match. CDR3 length: 13 residues. Germline V gives CDR1 MNHNY, CDR2 SVGAGI (reference sequence).

This clonotype was counted many times. The rearrangement links TRBV30 to TRBJ1-2, with D hard to call. The CDR3 sequence is 12 residues long. Trimming took 0 bases from V and 8 from J, leaving 10 bases between them. The germline V gene has CDR1 GTSNPN and CDR2 SVGIG (reference sequence). Here the CDR3 reads CAWSVGGGGYTF. The CDR3 bases are TGTGCCTGGAGTGTTGGTGGAGGCGGCTACACCTTC.

In regard to this clonotype: The conserved final phenylalanine or tryptophan is absent from the CDR3, which likely points to a read error. The DNA is left out, because the CDR3 cannot be placed on it with certainty; the CDR3 is given as TCRdb lists it. The V gene is TRBV3-2, the J gene TRBJ2-7; no DNA check was done on the table's D call, TRBD1. TRBV3-2 is an annotated pseudogene. The CDR3 has 15 amino acids, counting both end residues. This CDR3 is CASSHQGGNPYEQYS.

There are many counts of this clonotype. The rearrangement uses TRBV7-2 and TRBJ2-7, with D perhaps matching TRBD2 (6 bases). The length of the CDR3 is 14 residues. V was shortened by 5 bases and J by 7 bases, with 18 bases between the two germline ends. Germline V gene lookup returns CDR1 SGHTA and CDR2 FQGNSA. The CDR3 protein is CASSPGLTAGEQYF. The CDR3 region has the DNA TGTGCCAGCAGCCCGGGACTTACTGCGGGGGAGCAGTACTTC.

As regards this clonotype: A single base separates this from a much larger clone, so it may be a read error. The chain couples TRBV6-2 or TRBV6-3 to TRBJ2-5; 9 positions match TRBD2. CDR1 MNHEY and CDR2 SVGEGT come from the germline V gene. The CDR3 extends over 17 amino acids. V gave up 7 bases and J gave up 3 bases; unmatched junction bases: 15. CDR3 region: CASKLAGEGGNKETQYF. The DNA for the CDR3 is TGTGCCAGCAAATTAGCGGGAGAAGGGGGAAATAAAGAGACCCAGTACTTC.

This clonotype was recorded at least ten times. V is TRBV6-1 and J is TRBJ2-5; D is unclear. V was clipped by 7 bases and J by 4 bases, with 10 bases between them. Germline CDR1 and CDR2: MNHNS and SASEGT. This CDR3 contains 12 residues. The CDR3 coding sequence is TGTGCCAGCACCTTAACGAGAGAGACCCAGTACTTC. It specifies CASTLTRETQYF.

This clonotype was observed at least ten times. The chain has TRBV2 and TRBJ2-2, with 8 bases that match TRBD1. The CDR3 sequence is 16 residues long. V trimming: 1 base; J trimming: 5 bases; junction bases outside the gene matches: 6. CDR1 and CDR2 from the germline V gene are SNHLY and FYNNEI. CDR3 DNA: TGTGCCAGCAGTGAAGAGACAGGGGCGCGGACCGGGGAGCTGTTTTTT. It encodes CASSEETGARTGELFF.

This clonotype was observed many times. The chain joins TRBV28 to TRBJ2-7; D may be TRBD1 (5 bases). Germline V gene lookup returns CDR1 MDHEN and CDR2 SYDVKM. Trimming took off 6 bases at V and 9 bases at J, with 15 bases between the two ends. CDR3 size: 12 residues. CDR3 amino acids: CASSLSLGRQYF. Here the CDR3 DNA reads TGTGCCAGCAGCCTATCTTTGGGGCGGCAGTACTTC.

Remarks on this clonotype: Since no conserved phenylalanine or tryptophan closes the CDR3, a read error is the likely cause. The V call is TRBV24-1, the J call TRBJ2-3; D not resolved. This CDR3 has 16 residues. Germline assignment: CDR1 KGHDR and CDR2 SFDVKD. V lost 1 base and J lost 1, with 11 bases in between. CDR3 sequence (DNA): TGTGCCACCAGTGATTTCGGTAGGAGAGGCACAGATACGCAGTATTCT. Its protein product is CATSDFGRRGTDTQYS.

This clonotype has ten or more counts. The rearrangement joins TRBV11-2 to TRBJ2-7; TRBD2 aligns across 8 bases. V trimming: 2 bases; J trimming: 4 bases; junction bases outside the gene matches: 7. CDR1 is SGHAT and CDR2 is FQNNGV in the germline V gene. CDR3 length: 15 residues. DNA for the CDR3: TGTGCCAGCAGCTTAACGGGACTAGTGGAGTACGAGCAGTACTTC. Its protein product is CASSLTGLVEYEQYF.

The chain is built from TRBV20-1 and TRBJ2-4; D possibly corresponds to TRBD1 (7 bases). Trimming took off 7 bases at V and 4 bases at J, with 26 bases between the two ends. CDR1 and CDR2 from the germline V gene are DFQATT and SNEGSKA (reference sequence). The CDR3 sequence is 17 residues long. The CDR3 sequence: CSGFSRRNRGGKNIQYF. Here the CDR3 DNA reads TGCAGTGGTTTTTCTCGCCGAAACAGGGGAGGAAAAAACATTCAGTACTTC.

This clonotype was seen ten or more times. This chain connects TRBV5-6 to TRBJ2-3; D not resolved. CDR3 length: 16 amino acids. Trimming stripped 6 bases from V and 6 bases from J, with 23 bases between. From germline, CDR1 is SGHDT and CDR2 YYEEEE. The CDR3 here is CASIRLTDSYKDTQYF. The CDR3 DNA is TGTGCCAGCATCAGACTCACAGACTCGTACAAGGATACGCAGTATTTT. The full variable domain, with the rest looked up from reference TRBV5-6 and TRBJ2-3, is DAGVTQSPTHLIKTRGQQVTLRCSPKSGHDTVSWYQQALGQGPQFIFQYYEEEERQRGNFPDRFSGHQFPNYSSELNVNALLLGDSALYLCASIRLTDSYKDTQYFGPGTRLTVL.